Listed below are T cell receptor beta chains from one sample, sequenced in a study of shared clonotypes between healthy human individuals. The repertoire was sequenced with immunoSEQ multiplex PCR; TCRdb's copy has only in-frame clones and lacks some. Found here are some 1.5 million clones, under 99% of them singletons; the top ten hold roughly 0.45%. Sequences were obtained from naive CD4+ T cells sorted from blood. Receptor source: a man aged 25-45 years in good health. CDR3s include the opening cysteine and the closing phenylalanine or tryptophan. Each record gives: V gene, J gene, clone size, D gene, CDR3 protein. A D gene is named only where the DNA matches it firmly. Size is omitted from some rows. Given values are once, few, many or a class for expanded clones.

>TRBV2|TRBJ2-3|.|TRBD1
CASRDRLGSTDTQYF
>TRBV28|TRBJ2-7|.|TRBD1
CASYHDRGGNEQYF
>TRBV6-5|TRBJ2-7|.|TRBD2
CASSYAGEYEQYF
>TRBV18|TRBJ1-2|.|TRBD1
CASSPGQGPFLYGYTF
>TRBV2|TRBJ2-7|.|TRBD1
CASSGLGQLIYEQYF
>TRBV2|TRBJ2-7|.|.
CASSGPGTRSYEQYF
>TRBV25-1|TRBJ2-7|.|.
CASSDITGPTYEQYF
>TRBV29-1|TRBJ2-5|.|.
CSVDGGTQYF
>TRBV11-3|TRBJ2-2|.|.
CASSSGGAGELFF
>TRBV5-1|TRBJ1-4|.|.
CASSSFPQGGDEKLFF
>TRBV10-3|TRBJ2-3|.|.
CAISDNSGTDTQYF
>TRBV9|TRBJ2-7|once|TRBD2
CASSPGTSHYEQYF
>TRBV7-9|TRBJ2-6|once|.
CASSLLGGPLPGANVLTF
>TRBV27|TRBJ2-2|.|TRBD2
CACPLADHPRPTGELFF
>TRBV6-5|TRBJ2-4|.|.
CASSAKKNIQYF
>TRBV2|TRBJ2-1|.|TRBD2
CASKVRTSGGGEQFF
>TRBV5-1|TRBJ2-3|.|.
CASSFPGGTDTQYF
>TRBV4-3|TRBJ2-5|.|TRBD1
CASSRRTGGETQYF
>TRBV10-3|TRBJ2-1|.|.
CAISESGDSSEQFF
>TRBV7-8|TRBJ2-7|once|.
CASSSSSESYEQYF
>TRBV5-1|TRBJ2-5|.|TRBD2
CASSRLAGVGETQYF
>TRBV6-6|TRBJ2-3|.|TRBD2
CASSATSGRFTDTQYF
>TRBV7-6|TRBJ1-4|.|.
CASSLAGPEKLFF
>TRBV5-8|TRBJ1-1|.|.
CASSENRYTEAFF
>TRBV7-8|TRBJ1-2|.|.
CASSLARGRANYGYTF
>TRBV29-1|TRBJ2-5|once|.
CSVNRGYETQYF
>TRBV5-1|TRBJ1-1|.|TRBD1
CASSSQGVVNTEAFF
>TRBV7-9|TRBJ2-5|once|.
CASSVGLETQYF
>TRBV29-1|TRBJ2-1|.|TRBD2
CSVVAGGDEQFF
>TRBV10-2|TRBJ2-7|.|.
CATRVGSPYEQYF
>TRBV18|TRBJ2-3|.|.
CASSSSETTDTQYF
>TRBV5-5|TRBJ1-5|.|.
CASSFGRDGQPQHF
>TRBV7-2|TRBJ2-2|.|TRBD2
CANRRLAGVSLAGELFF
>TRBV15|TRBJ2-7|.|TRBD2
CATSRVSGVEQYF
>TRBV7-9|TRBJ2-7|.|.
CASSTPGPEVEQYF
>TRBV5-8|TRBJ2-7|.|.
CASSWGIGRGGEQYF
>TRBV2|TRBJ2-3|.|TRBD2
CASSQAHGGADTQYF
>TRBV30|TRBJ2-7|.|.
CAWRGDRPYEQYF
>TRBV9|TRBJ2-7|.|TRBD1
CASSPGTGLYEQYF
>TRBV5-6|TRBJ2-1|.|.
CASRLVGMGSYNEQFF
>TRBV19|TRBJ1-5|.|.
CASSPRRSGNQPQHF
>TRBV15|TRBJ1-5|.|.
CATSRDDQPQHF
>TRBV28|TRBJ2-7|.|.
CASSLTGLEAYEQYF
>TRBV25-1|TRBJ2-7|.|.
CASSEGPTNEQYF